These 20 T cell receptor beta chains originate from one sample sequenced in a study of shared clonotypes between healthy human individuals. Assay used: immunoSEQ multiplex PCR; TCRdb lists only in-frame clones, some missing. The sample lists 2 million to 2.5 million clones; 90% to 95% were seen once. The specimen was naive CD4+ T cells from PBMCs. The subset here: CD45RA+ positively selected. These receptors all stem from a man aged 18 to 30 in good health. Some clones in this sample may be carry-over from other donors' samples.

The rearrangement uses TRBV7-9 and TRBJ1-4; 7 bases align to TRBD1. The CDR3 has 15 residues. Germline trimming cut 2 bases from V and 3 bases from J; bases unmatched to any gene: 3. The germline gives CDR1 SEHNR, CDR2 FQNEAQ (reference sequence). The CDR3 spells CASSLSGTANEKLFF. In DNA form, the CDR3 reads TGTGCCAGCAGCTTAAGTGGGACAGCTAATGAAAAACTGTTTTTT.

Note on this clone: Different DNA sequences within this sample yield the same CDR3. This chain links TRBV5-4 with TRBJ2-5; D might be TRBD1 or TRBD2, each matching 5 bases. The CDR3 is 14 residues long. V lost 4 bases and J lost 5, with 15 bases in between. Germline CDR1 SGHNT, CDR2 YYREEE (reference sequence). The CDR3 coding sequence is TGTGCCAGCAGCCCGGGACCAGGTGGTGAGACCCAGTACTTC. Translated: CASSPGPGGETQYF.

The chain is built from TRBV5-1 and TRBJ2-7; 11 bases match TRBD1. The germline V gene has CDR1 SGHRS and CDR2 YFSETQ. This CDR3 is built from 16 residues. The J segment lost 3 bases and the V segment lost 4 bases, leaving 9 bases of the junction unmatched. In DNA, the CDR3 is TGCGCCAGCAGCCAAACCTTCGGGACAGGGGGCTACGAGCAGTACTTC. Translating gives CASSQTFGTGGYEQYF. Based on the CDR3 plus reference TRBV5-1 and TRBJ2-7, the full variable domain is KAGVTQTPRYLIKTRGQQVTLSCSPISGHRSVSWYQQTPGQGLQFLFEYFSETQRNKGNFPGRFSGRQFSNSRSEMNVSTLELGDSALYLCASSQTFGTGGYEQYFGPGTRLTVT.

With respect to this clone: In the same sample, other DNA sequences code for this CDR3. The chain is built from TRBV6-1 and TRBJ1-2, with 7 positions matching TRBD1. The V and J ends lost 2 bases and 0 bases, in that order; junction bases with no gene match: 0. The germline CDR1 and CDR2 sequences are MNHNS and SASEGT. The CDR3 contains 14 residues. The CDR3 here is CASSEQGANYGYTF. In DNA form, the CDR3 reads TGTGCCAGCAGTGAACAGGGGGCTAACTATGGCTACACCTTC.

The chain joins TRBV5-1 to TRBJ1-2; no definite D call. CDR3 length: 15 amino acids. Germline lookup yields CDR1 SGHRS and CDR2 YFSETQ. Trimming took 0 bases from V and 0 from J, leaving 9 bases between them. CDR3 region: CASSLEPEPNYGYTF. CDR3 coding DNA: TGCGCCAGCAGCTTGGAACCGGAGCCTAACTATGGCTACACCTTC.

This clone was recorded once. The chain joins TRBV28 to TRBJ1-3; D perhaps matches TRBD1 (6 bases). The V gene's germline CDR1 is MDHEN and CDR2 SYDVKM. CDR3 length: 16 residues. The V end was cut by 4 bases, the J end by 4 bases, with 17 bases between. The CDR3 region has the DNA TGTGCCAGCAGTTACGGTACCGGGACACGAGGAAACACCATATATTTT. Translated: CASSYGTGTRGNTIYF.

This chain uses TRBV4-3 with TRBJ1-2, with D unclear. CDR1 is LGHNA, CDR2 YSLEER, per germline. Trimming shortened V by 0 bases and J by 2 bases, and 10 bases separated the two germline ends. The length of the CDR3 is 15 residues. CDR3 coding DNA: TGCGCCAGCAGCCAAGAGGAAGGTGGCAACTATGGCTACACCTTC. Its translation: CASSQEEGGNYGYTF.

The chain has TRBV15 and TRBJ1-5; D not resolved. In germline, CDR1 is LNHNV, CDR2 YYDKDF (reference sequence). This CDR3 comprises 20 residues. Trimming stripped 0 bases from V and 2 bases from J, with 23 bases between. CDR3 DNA: TGTGCCACCAGCAGAGAACCAAACCCTCCTCACCGTATGGGCAATCAGCCCCAGCATTTT. The encoded protein is CATSREPNPPHRMGNQPQHF.

The chain links TRBV15 to TRBJ2-7; a weak D match, TRBD1 (5 bases). Per the germline V gene, CDR1 is LNHNV and CDR2 is YYDKDF (reference sequence). The CDR3 has 14 amino acids. V dropped 0 bases and J dropped 1 base, with 7 bases sitting between them. CDR3 protein: CATSRDRESYEQYF. CDR3 sequence (DNA): TGTGCCACCAGCAGAGACAGGGAATCCTACGAGCAGTACTTC.

The chain recombines TRBV6-1 with TRBJ2-3; 11 bases map to TRBD2. The CDR3 runs to 18 residues. V lost 0 bases, J lost 6 bases, and 11 bases stayed unmatched. Germline V gene data show CDR1 as MNHNS and CDR2 as SASEGT. The CDR3 bases are TGTGCCAGCAGTGAAGCGGGGGCCAGTAGCGGGAGGGCCGATACGCAGTATTTT. Translated: CASSEAGASSGRADTQYF.

The chain recombines TRBV5-4 with TRBJ2-7; D is possibly TRBD1 (5 bases). V lost 4 bases and J 2 bases, leaving 22 bases between the germline ends. The CDR3 is 17 amino acids. From germline, CDR1 is SGHNT and CDR2 YYREEE (reference sequence). CDR3 protein: CASSPRQPYLNAYEQYF. CDR3 DNA: TGTGCCAGCAGCCCCAGACAGCCTTACCTTAACGCCTACGAGCAGTACTTC.

The rearrangement links TRBV7-3 to TRBJ1-1; no clear D gene. The V gene's germline CDR1 is SGHTA and CDR2 FQGTGA. V was cut by 5 bases and J by 1 base, with 8 bases left in between. This CDR3 spans 13 amino acids. This CDR3 is CASSIRQNTEAFF. The CDR3 region has the DNA TGTGCCAGCAGCATCAGACAGAACACTGAAGCTTTCTTT.

On this clone: The sample has other DNA sequences that encode this CDR3 too. The V and J genes are TRBV18 and TRBJ1-2, with D maybe TRBD1 (5 bases). The CDR3 contains 13 residues. V was clipped by 3 bases and J by 3 bases, with 8 bases between them. Germline-derived CDR1 and CDR2 are KGHSH and LQKENI. The CDR3 DNA reads as TGTGCCAGCTCACCCGACAGCTACTATGGCTACACCTTC. Its protein product is CASSPDSYYGYTF.

Details on this clone: The identical CDR3 is also encoded by other nucleotide sequences in the sample. The chain carries TRBV7-3 and TRBJ2-1, with 9 nucleotides matching TRBD2. The CDR3 covers 15 residues. V dropped 3 bases and J dropped 3; count of bases not matched to a gene: 3. Germline assignment: CDR1 SGHTA and CDR2 FQGTGA. In DNA, the CDR3 is TGTGCCAGCAGCTTGATAGCGGGAGACTACAATGAGCAGTTCTTC. Its protein is CASSLIAGDYNEQFF.

The chain couples TRBV5-3 to TRBJ1-5, with a weak D call TRBD1 (5 bases). TRBV5-3 is an ORF, with its function uncertain. This CDR3 spans 15 amino acids. Trimming removed 4 bases from V and 0 bases from J, with 11 bases in between. CDR3 sequence reads: CARSSRDYSNQPQHF. DNA of the CDR3: TGTGCCAGAAGCAGCAGGGACTATAGCAATCAGCCCCAGCATTTT.

Points on this clone: This same CDR3 is encoded by further DNA sequences in the sample. V gene TRBV28 combines with J gene TRBJ2-3; D is perhaps TRBD2 (5 bases). The CDR3 spans 13 residues. V was cut by 3 bases and J by 4 bases, with 8 bases left in between. In germline, CDR1 is MDHEN, CDR2 SYDVKM. CDR3 sequence reads: CASSLRAPDTQYF. DNA for the CDR3: TGTGCCAGCAGTTTGAGGGCCCCAGATACGCAGTATTTT.

The V gene is TRBV9, the J gene TRBJ1-2; perhaps TRBD1 as D (5 bases). Trimming stripped 4 bases from V and 4 bases from J, with 17 bases between. Germline CDR1 and CDR2: SGDLS and YYNGEE. The CDR3 totals 15 residues. Here the CDR3 DNA reads TGTGCCAGCAGCCAAACAAGTGGGGGTGCCTATGGCTACACCTTC. Its translation is CASSQTSGGAYGYTF.

The chain employs TRBV9 and TRBJ2-1; 10 bases are shared with TRBD2. Losses at the gene ends were 0 bases for V and 6 bases for J; bases not matched to a gene: 6. Looked up from germline, CDR1 is SGDLS and CDR2 is YYNGEE. CDR3 length equals 16 residues. CDR3 coding DNA: TGTGCCAGCAGCGTAGCTGCCGGACTAGCGGCCAATGAGCAGTTCTTC. This translates into CASSVAAGLAANEQFF.

The chain is built from TRBV28 and TRBJ2-3, with 8 bases lining up with TRBD2. This CDR3 is 15 amino acids long. V was clipped by 6 bases and J by 8 bases; unmatched bases: 13. The V gene's germline CDR1 is MDHEN and CDR2 SYDVKM. This CDR3 is CASSPGGGRSGTQYF. In DNA form, the CDR3 reads TGTGCCAGCAGCCCCGGGGGGGGGCGGTCGGGTACGCAGTATTTT. The variable domain in full, completed from reference TRBV28 and TRBJ2-3, reads DVKVTQSSRYLVKRTGEKVFLECVQDMDHENMFWYRQDPGLGLRLIYFSYDVKMKEKGDIPEGYSVSREKKERFSLILESASTNQTSMYLCASSPGGGRSGTQYFGPGTRLTVL.

The rearrangement links TRBV9 to TRBJ2-3; 9 bases line up with TRBD1. The germline gives CDR1 SGDLS, CDR2 YYNGEE. The ends lost 0 bases at V and 7 bases at J; junction bases unmatched: 6. This CDR3 spans 15 amino acids. Written as DNA, the CDR3 is TGTGCCAGCAGCGTAGTTACAGGGGGCATAAATACGCAGTATTTT. It specifies CASSVVTGGINTQYF.